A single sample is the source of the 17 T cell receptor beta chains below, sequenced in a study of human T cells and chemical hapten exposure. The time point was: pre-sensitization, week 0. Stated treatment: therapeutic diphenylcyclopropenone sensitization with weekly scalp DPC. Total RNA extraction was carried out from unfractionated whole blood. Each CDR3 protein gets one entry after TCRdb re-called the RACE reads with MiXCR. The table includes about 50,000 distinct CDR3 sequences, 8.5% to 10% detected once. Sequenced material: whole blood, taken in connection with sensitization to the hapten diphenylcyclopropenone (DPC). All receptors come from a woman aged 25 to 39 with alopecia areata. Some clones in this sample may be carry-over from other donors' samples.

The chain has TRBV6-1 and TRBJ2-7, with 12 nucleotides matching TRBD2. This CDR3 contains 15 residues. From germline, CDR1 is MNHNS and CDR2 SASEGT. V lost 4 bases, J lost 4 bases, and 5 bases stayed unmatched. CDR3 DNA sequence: TGTGCCAGCAGTGTGGGAACTAGCGGGGGGTACGAGCAGTACTTC. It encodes CASSVGTSGGYEQYF.

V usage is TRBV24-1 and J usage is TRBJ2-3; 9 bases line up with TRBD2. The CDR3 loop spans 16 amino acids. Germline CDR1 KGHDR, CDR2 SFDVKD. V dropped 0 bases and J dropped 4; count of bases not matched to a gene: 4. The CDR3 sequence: CATSDLASGASDTQYF. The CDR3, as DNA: TGTGCCACCAGTGATTTGGCTAGCGGGGCCTCAGATACGCAGTATTTT.

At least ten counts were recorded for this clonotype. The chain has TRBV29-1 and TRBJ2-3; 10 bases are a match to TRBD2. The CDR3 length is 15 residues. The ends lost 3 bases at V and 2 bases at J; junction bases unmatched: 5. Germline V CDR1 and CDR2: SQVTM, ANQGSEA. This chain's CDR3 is CSVDPTSGYTDTQYF. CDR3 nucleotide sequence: TGCAGCGTTGATCCGACTAGCGGGTACACAGATACGCAGTATTTT.

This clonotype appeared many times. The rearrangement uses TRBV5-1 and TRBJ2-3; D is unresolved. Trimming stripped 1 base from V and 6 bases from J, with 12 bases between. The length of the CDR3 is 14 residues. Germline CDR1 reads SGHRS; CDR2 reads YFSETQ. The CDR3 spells CASSLTAPEDTQYF. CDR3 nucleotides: TGCGCCAGCAGCTTGACGGCGCCAGAGGATACGCAGTATTTT.

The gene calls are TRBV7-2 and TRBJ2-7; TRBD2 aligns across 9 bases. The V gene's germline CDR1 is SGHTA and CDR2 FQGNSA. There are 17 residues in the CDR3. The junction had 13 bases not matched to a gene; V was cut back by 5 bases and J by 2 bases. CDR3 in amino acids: CASSHIAGAQIAYEQYF. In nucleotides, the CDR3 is TGTGCCAGCAGCCATATAGCGGGGGCCCAAATAGCCTACGAGCAGTACTTC.

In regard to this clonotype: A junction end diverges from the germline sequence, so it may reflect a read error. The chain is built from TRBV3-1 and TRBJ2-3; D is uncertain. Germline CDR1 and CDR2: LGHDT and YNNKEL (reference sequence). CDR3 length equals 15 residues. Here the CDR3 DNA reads TGTGCCAGCAGCCAAGCGCCGGCGCGCGCAGATAAGCAGTATTTT. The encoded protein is CASSQAPARADKQYF.

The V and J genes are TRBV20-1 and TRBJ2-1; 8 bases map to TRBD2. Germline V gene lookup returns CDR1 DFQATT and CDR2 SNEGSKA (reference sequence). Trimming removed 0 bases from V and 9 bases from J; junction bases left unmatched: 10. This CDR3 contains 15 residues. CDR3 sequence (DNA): TGCAGTGCTAGAGATCCGGCGGGGGGCCAGGGTGAGCAGTTCTTC. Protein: CSARDPAGGQGEQFF.

CDR3 sequence reads: CASSLVSSEMSWQYF. The DNA for the CDR3 is TGTGCCAGCAGCTTAGTGTCCAGTGAGATGAGCTGGCAGTACTTC. The V and J genes are TRBV7-2 and TRBJ2-4; D is unresolved. Looked up from germline, CDR1 is SGHTA and CDR2 is FQGNSA. The CDR3 is made up of 15 amino acids. The V end lost 1 base, the J end lost 13 bases, and 20 bases lay between the germline ends. Together with reference TRBV7-2 and TRBJ2-4, the CDR3 gives the full variable domain: GAGVSQSPSNKVTEKGKDVELRCDPISGHTALYWYRQSLGQGLEFLIYFQGNSAPDKSGLPSDRFSAERTGGSVSTLTIQRTQQEDSAVYLCASSLVSSEMSWQYFGAGTRLSVL.

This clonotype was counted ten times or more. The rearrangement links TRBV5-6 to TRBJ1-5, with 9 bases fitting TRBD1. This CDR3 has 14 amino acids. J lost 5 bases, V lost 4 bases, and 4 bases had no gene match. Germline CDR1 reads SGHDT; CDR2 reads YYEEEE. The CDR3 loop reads CASSLGQGYQPQHF. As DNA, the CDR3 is TGTGCCAGCAGCCTGGGACAGGGATATCAGCCCCAGCATTTT.

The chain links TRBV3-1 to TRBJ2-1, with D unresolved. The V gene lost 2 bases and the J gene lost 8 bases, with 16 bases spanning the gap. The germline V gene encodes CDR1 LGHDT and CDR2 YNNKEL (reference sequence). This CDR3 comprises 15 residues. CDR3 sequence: CASSQRVNLVDEQFF. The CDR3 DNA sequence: TGTGCCAGCAGCCAAAGAGTTAATCTGGTTGATGAGCAGTTCTTC.

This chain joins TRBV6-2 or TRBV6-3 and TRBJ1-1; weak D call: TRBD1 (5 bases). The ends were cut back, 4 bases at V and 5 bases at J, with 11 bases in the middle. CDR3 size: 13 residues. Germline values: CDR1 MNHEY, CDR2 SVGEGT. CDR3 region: CASSSSGSTEAFF. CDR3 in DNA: TGTGCCAGCAGTTCCTCAGGGAGTACTGAAGCTTTCTTT.

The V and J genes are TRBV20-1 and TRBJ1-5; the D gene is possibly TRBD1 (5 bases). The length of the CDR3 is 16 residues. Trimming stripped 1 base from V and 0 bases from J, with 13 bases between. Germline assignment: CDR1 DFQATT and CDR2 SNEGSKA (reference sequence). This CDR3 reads CSARVDQGGSNQPQHF. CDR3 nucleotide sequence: TGCAGTGCTAGAGTAGATCAGGGAGGTAGCAATCAGCCCCAGCATTTT.

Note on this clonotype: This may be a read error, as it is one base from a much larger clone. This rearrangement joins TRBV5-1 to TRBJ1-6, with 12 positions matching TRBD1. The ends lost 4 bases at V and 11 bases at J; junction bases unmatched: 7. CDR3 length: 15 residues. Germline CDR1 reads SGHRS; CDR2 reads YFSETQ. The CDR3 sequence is CASSPRDRGLAPLHF. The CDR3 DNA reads TGCGCCAGCAGCCCCCGGGACAGGGGGCTTGCACCCCTCCACTTT.

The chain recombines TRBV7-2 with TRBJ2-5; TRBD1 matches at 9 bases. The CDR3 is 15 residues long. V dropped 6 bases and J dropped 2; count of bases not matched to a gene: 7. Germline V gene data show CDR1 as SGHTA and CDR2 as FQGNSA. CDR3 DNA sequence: TGTGCCAGCAGTCCACCGGGACAGGGTCAAGAGACCCAGTACTTC. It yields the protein CASSPPGQGQETQYF.

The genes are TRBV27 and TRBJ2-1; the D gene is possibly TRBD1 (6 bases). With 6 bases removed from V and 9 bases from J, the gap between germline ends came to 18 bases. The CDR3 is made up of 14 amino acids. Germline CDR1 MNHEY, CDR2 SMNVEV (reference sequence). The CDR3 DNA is TGTGCCAGCAGCCCCGGGACACGGATTGGTGAGCAGTTCTTC. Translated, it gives CASSPGTRIGEQFF.

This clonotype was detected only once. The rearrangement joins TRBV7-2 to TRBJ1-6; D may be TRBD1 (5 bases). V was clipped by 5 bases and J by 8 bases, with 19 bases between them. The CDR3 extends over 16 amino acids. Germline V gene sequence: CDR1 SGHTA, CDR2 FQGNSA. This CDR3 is CASSRIGWGGDSPLHF. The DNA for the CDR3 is TGTGCCAGCAGCCGTATTGGGTGGGGCGGTGATTCACCCCTCCACTTT.

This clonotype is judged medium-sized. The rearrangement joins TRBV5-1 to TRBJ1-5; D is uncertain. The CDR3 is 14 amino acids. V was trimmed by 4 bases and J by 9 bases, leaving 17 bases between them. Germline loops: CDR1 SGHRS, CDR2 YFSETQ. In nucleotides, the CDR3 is TGCGCCAGCAGCCAAGAGCCGGGTTGGGGGCCCCAGCATTTT. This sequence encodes CASSQEPGWGPQHF.